The 9 T cell receptor beta chains reported below all come from one sample, sequenced in a study of OX40 agonist ivuxolimab in advanced cancers. Repertoires were generated with immunoSEQ multiplex PCR, while TCRdb's copy carries only in-frame clones and drops some. Of around 100,000 clones in the sample, 85% to 90% were seen once. The sequencing used CD4+ or CD8+ T cells sorted from blood, collected in a trial of the OX40 agonist ivuxolimab. These TCRs come from an adult with an advanced solid tumor such as melanoma, head and neck, liver or kidney cancer.

This clone was counted between two and nine times. The CDR3 nucleotides are TGTGCCAGCAGAAGGACAGGGAACAATTCACCCCTCCACTTT. Encoded protein: CASRRTGNNSPLHF. J is TRBJ1-6 and V is TRBV2, with TRBD1 matching 8 bases. The CDR3 loop spans 14 amino acids. The V and J ends lost 6 bases and 7 bases, in that order; junction bases with no gene match: 5. Germline V lookup: CDR1 SNHLY, CDR2 FYNNEI.

The chain is built from TRBV6-6 and TRBJ2-3; D ambiguous. V lost 5 bases and J lost 0, with 3 bases in between. Germline V lookup: CDR1 MNHNY, CDR2 SVGAGI (reference sequence). The CDR3 covers 12 residues. The CDR3 spells CASSRSTDTQYF. The CDR3 DNA reads as TGTGCCAGCAGTAGGAGCACAGATACGCAGTATTTT.

This clone turned up a few times. The rearrangement uses TRBV28 and TRBJ2-7; 7 positions match TRBD2. This CDR3 is 13 amino acids long. The germline V gene encodes CDR1 MDHEN and CDR2 SYDVKM. Trimming took 6 bases from V and 0 from J; bases not matched to a gene: 2. For the CDR3, the DNA is TGTGCCAGCAGCCGGGACTACTCCTACGAGCAGTACTTC. As protein: CASSRDYSYEQYF.

The chain uses TRBV5-1 and TRBJ1-1; weak D call: TRBD1 (5 bases). V was pared by 3 bases and J by 1 base, with 10 bases between. CDR1 and CDR2 from the germline V gene are SGHRS and YFSETQ. This CDR3 has 14 amino acids. The CDR3 DNA reads as TGCGCCAGCAGCTGGGGGACGGGGAACACTGAAGCTTTCTTT. It codes for CASSWGTGNTEAFF.

The chain carries TRBV14 and TRBJ2-1, with D unclear. Per germline, CDR1 SGHDN and CDR2 FVKESK. The CDR3 contains 13 residues. Trimming removed 1 base from V and 9 bases from J, with 10 bases in between. The CDR3, as DNA: TGTGCCAGCAGCCAAGTTGGGGTGGGTGAGCAGTTCTTC. Translating gives CASSQVGVGEQFF.

The chain is built from TRBV11-2 and TRBJ2-7, with 9 bases lining up with TRBD1. Germline assignment: CDR1 SGHAT and CDR2 FQNNGV. Unmatched junction bases numbered 6, after V lost 3 bases and J lost 3 bases. CDR3 length: 15 amino acids. CDR3 coding DNA: TGTGCCAGCAGCTTTTCCGGGACAGGGTACTACGAGCAGTACTTC. Amino acid sequence: CASSFSGTGYYEQYF. The full variable domain, in which reference TRBV11-2 and TRBJ2-7 provide the parts outside the CDR3, is EAGVAQSPRYKIIEKRQSVAFWCNPISGHATLYWYQQILGQGPKLLIQFQNNGVVDDSQLPKDRFSAERLKGVDSTLKIQPAKLEDSAVYLCASSFSGTGYYEQYFGPGTRLTVT.

In its sample, this clone was seen once. This sequence joins TRBV5-1 and TRBJ2-1; 8 positions agree with TRBD1. Germline V lookup: CDR1 SGHRS, CDR2 YFSETQ. Germline trimming cut 4 bases from V and 8 bases from J; bases unmatched to any gene: 11. The CDR3 totals 15 residues. CDR3 coding DNA: TGCGCCAGCAGCCCGCAAATAAAACAGGGGGATGAGCAGTTCTTC. Amino acids: CASSPQIKQGDEQFF.

The chain has TRBV10-3 and TRBJ1-1, with TRBD1 as a possible D gene (5 bases). The CDR3 has 15 residues. The V end lost 6 bases, the J end lost 1 base, and 15 bases lay between the germline ends. The V gene's germline CDR1 is ENHRY and CDR2 SYGVKD. The chain's CDR3 is CAISLATAGNTEAFF. In DNA, the CDR3 is TGTGCCATCAGCCTAGCGACAGCCGGGAACACTGAAGCTTTCTTT.

The chain recombines TRBV25-1 with TRBJ2-5; 7 bases match TRBD1. Germline assignment: CDR1 MGHDK and CDR2 SYGVNS. J lost 5 bases, V lost 5 bases, and 5 bases had no gene match. The CDR3 is 13 residues long. The CDR3 region is CASSIQGLETQYF. Written as DNA, the CDR3 is TGTGCCAGCAGTATACAGGGGTTGGAGACCCAGTACTTC.